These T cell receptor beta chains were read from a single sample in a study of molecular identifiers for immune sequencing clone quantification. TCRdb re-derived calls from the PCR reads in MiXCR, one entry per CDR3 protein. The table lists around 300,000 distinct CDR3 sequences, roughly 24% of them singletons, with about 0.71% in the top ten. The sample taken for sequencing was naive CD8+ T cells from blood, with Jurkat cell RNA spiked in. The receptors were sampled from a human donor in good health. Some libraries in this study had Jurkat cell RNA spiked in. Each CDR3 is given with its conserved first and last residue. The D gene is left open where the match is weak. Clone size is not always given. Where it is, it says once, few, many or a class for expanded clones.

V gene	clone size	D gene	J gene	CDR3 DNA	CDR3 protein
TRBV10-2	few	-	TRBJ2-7	TGCGCCAGCCAGGGGATTTTAACCTACGAGCAGTACTTC	CASQGILTYEQYF
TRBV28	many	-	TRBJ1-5	TGTGCCAGCAGTTTGCGTTCCAGGGGTGAGCCCCAGCATTTT	CASSLRSRGEPQHF
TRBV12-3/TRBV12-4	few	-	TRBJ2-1	TGTGCCAGCAGTTTCAGGAGGAACAATGAGCAGTTCTTC	CASSFRRNNEQFF
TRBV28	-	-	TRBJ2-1	TGTGCCACCACCCAATTTTTGGGACCCTACAATGAGCAGTTCTTC	CATTQFLGPYNEQFF
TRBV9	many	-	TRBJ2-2	TGTGCCAGCAGCGTAGCGGCTAGCGAGAACACCGGGGAGCTGTTTTTT	CASSVAASENTGELFF
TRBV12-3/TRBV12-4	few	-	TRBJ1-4	TGTGCCAGCAGTCCCCCAGAAAATGAAAAACTGTTTTTT	CASSPPENEKLFF
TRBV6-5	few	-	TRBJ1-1	TGTGCCAGCAGTTACTCAGGCCTGAACACTGAAGCTTTCTTT	CASSYSGLNTEAFF
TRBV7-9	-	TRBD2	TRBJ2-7	TGTGCCAGCAGCTTAGCGGTTCGGACTAGCTCTCCCTCAGGCGAGCAGTACTTC	CASSLAVRTSSPSGEQYF
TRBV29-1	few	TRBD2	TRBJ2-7	TGCAGCGTTGTAGGGACTAGCGGGATTTACTCCTACGAGCAGTACTTC	CSVVGTSGIYSYEQYF
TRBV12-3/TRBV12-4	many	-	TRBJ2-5	TGTGCCAGCAGGAGTAAAGAGACCCAGTACTTC	CASRSKETQYF
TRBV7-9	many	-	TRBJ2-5	TGTGCCAGCAGCTTAATTAGAGAAGAGACCCAGTACTTC	CASSLIREETQYF
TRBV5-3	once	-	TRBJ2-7	TGTGCCAGCAGCTTCCAGGGGTCATGGGAGCAGTACTTC	CASSFQGSWEQYF
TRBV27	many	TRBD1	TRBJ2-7	TGTGCCAGCAGTTACGGGACAGGGGCCTACGAGCAGTACTTC	CASSYGTGAYEQYF
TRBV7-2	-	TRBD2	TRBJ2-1	TGTGCCAGCAGCTTAGGGTCTAGCGGGGGGCTATACAATGAGCAGTTCTTC	CASSLGSSGGLYNEQFF
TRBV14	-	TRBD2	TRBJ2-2	TGTGCCAGCAGCCAACGGACTAGCGGGATGGGTATCGGGGAGCTGTTTTTT	CASSQRTSGMGIGELFF
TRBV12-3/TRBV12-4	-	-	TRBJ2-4	TGTGCCAGCAGTTTCCAGCTCCTAGCCAAAAACATTCAGTACTTC	CASSFQLLAKNIQYF
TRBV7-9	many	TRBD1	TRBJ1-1	TGTGCCAGCAGCCCGACAGGGGCTGGTGAAGCTTTCTTT	CASSPTGAGEAFF
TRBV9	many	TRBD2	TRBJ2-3	TGTGCCAGCAGCGTAGGGCGGGAGGACCTCACAGATACGCAGTATTTT	CASSVGREDLTDTQYF
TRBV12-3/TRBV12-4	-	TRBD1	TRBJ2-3	TGTGCCAGCAGTTTTTATGGACAGGCGGGAGATACGCAGTATTTT	CASSFYGQAGDTQYF
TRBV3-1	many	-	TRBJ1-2	TGTGCCAGCAGCCAAGTACGGGGGTACTATGGCTACACCTTC	CASSQVRGYYGYTF
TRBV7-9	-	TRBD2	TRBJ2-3	TGTGCCAGCAGCTCGAGCCGGACTAGCGGGGGGGCTGGAGATACGCAGTATTTT	CASSSSRTSGGAGDTQYF
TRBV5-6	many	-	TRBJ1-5	TGTGCCAGCAACAGGGGCAATCAGCCCCAGCATTTT	CASNRGNQPQHF